These 7 T cell receptor beta chains share one sample of origin, sequenced in a study of Ad26.COV2.S vaccination and SARS-CoV-2 variants (dated by TCRdb to about 2021). In light of the paper, this sample's treatment or condition label describes: 15 to 20 received Ad26.COV2.S at low or high dose, single or two shots; a few received placebo; per-sample allocation not given. For vaccine and placebo recipients, the sequenced repertoires came from samples collected on day 63 after the first injection. Libraries were made using the immunoSEQ multiplex PCR assay. Held by TCRdb, this immuneACCESS table contains in-frame sequences only and omits some clones. Under half of the omission traces to an unresolved V gene where checked; the cause of the rest is unknown. This sample lists 350,000 to 400,000 clones; about 88% were detected once. Of the sample, 3.5% falls within the top ten clones. Sample: peripheral blood, taken in a trial of Ad26.COV2.S vaccine versus placebo. Receptor source: a person between 18 and 65 years old who received the Ad26.COV2.S COVID-19 vaccine or a placebo.

The chain carries TRBV11-2 and TRBJ2-5; TRBD2 aligns across 9 bases. The ends lost 4 bases at V and 3 bases at J; junction bases unmatched: 12. From germline, CDR1 is SGHAT and CDR2 FQNNGV. This CDR3 is 17 amino acids long. The CDR3 loop is CASSSREGGGEKETQYF. The CDR3 nucleotides are TGTGCCAGCAGCTCCCGTGAGGGCGGGGGGGAAAAAGAGACCCAGTACTTC.

V and J are TRBV7-9 and TRBJ1-1, with D hard to call. The CDR3 has 11 residues. Germline CDR1 is SEHNR and CDR2 is FQNEAQ (reference sequence). V lost 5 bases, J lost 9 bases, and 10 bases lay in between. In nucleotides, the CDR3 is TGTGCCAGCAGCAAGGGATTACAAGCTTTCTTT. It specifies CASSKGLQAFF.

The CDR3 loop reads CSASLMIRTSGGLSYEQYF. CDR3 bases: TGCAGTGCTAGTTTAATGATTCGGACTAGCGGGGGCTTATCCTACGAGCAGTACTTC. The chain is built from TRBV20-1 and TRBJ2-7; 13 nucleotides line up with TRBD2. CDR3 length: 19 amino acids. Germline CDR1 DFQATT, CDR2 SNEGSKA (reference sequence). V dropped 3 bases and J dropped 1; count of bases not matched to a gene: 15.

CDR3 amino acids: CASSSRDGGILNTEAFF. The DNA for the CDR3 is TGCGCCAGCAGCTCCCGGGACGGCGGGATCCTGAACACTGAAGCTTTCTTT. The chain has TRBV5-1 and TRBJ1-1; D is perhaps TRBD1 (5 bases). The CDR3 extends over 17 amino acids. The ends were cut back, 3 bases at V and 0 bases at J, with 18 bases in the middle. Germline V gene data show CDR1 as SGHRS and CDR2 as YFSETQ.

V gene TRBV18 combines with J gene TRBJ1-2, with 12 bases matching TRBD1. Germline V lookup: CDR1 KGHSH, CDR2 LQKENI. V lost 3 bases to trimming and J lost 7 bases; unmatched junction nucleotides: 3. The CDR3 covers 14 residues. In nucleotides, the CDR3 is TGTGCCAGCTCACCGGGACAGGGGGCGACTGGCTACACCTTC. It codes for CASSPGQGATGYTF.

The CDR3 DNA is TGTGCCAGCAGCTTAGGAAGGGCGAGGAACACTGAAGCTTTCTTT. Encoded protein: CASSLGRARNTEAFF. The V call is TRBV11-2, the J call TRBJ1-1; D gene uncertain. Germline loops: CDR1 SGHAT, CDR2 FQNNGV. Trimming removed 1 base at V and 1 base at J, with 10 bases between. The CDR3 runs to 15 residues.

The rearrangement uses TRBV5-6 and TRBJ1-2; 8 positions match TRBD1. CDR1 and CDR2 (germline): SGHDT, YYEEEE. Unmatched junction bases numbered 16, after V lost 4 bases and J lost 8 bases. The CDR3 covers 16 residues. The CDR3 DNA sequence: TGTGCCAGCAGCCTAGACAGGGGTGGGTTATTCGACGGCTACACCTTC. Amino acids: CASSLDRGGLFDGYTF. The entire variable domain, with the rest obtained from reference TRBV5-6 and TRBJ1-2, is as follows: DAGVTQSPTHLIKTRGQQVTLRCSPKSGHDTVSWYQQALGQGPQFIFQYYEEEERQRGNFPDRFSGHQFPNYSSELNVNALLLGDSALYLCASSLDRGGLFDGYTFGSGTRLTVV.